These 5 T cell receptor beta chains were all obtained from the same sample, sequenced in a study of blood T cell repertoires in COVID-19. Sequenced by immunoSEQ multiplex PCR; TCRdb stores in-frame clones only, minus some. The sample includes about 280,000 clones, around 88% of them seen just once. The sequencing input was peripheral blood. The receptor source for this set is a woman in her 70s with COVID-19, enrolled during active disease.

The chain has TRBV10-3 and TRBJ1-2, with 8 bases fitting TRBD1. The CDR3 length is 16 residues. V lost 0 bases, J lost 7 bases, and 10 bases stayed unmatched. Germline CDR1 and CDR2: ENHRY and SYGVKD. The DNA for the CDR3 is TGTGCCATCAGTGAGTCGATTGGGCAGGGGGCCGTTGGCTACACCTTC. It translates to CAISESIGQGAVGYTF.

This chain connects TRBV10-3 to TRBJ1-6; 7 nucleotides agree with TRBD1. The CDR3 consists of 16 residues. Per the germline V gene, CDR1 is ENHRY and CDR2 is SYGVKD. V shed 5 bases, J shed 5 bases, and the junction held 9 bases outside the gene matches. CDR3 DNA sequence: TGTGCCATCAGTAGGACAGGTCCCAGGGATAATTCACCCCTCCACTTT. It codes for CAISRTGPRDNSPLHF.

V gene TRBV19 combines with J gene TRBJ1-1; D remains unclear. Germline assignment: CDR1 LNHDA and CDR2 SQIVND (reference sequence). CDR3 size: 15 residues. Between the trimmed V and J ends, which lost 1 base and 1 base, there was a span of 10 bases. The CDR3 DNA sequence: TGTGCCAGTAGTATAGGTGGACTCGCGAACACTGAAGCTTTCTTT. Translation: CASSIGGLANTEAFF.

V and J are TRBV7-2 and TRBJ2-2; 7 bases fit TRBD1. The CDR3 is made up of 17 amino acids. CDR1 and CDR2 from the germline V gene are SGHTA and FQGNSA. The junction had 12 bases not matched to a gene; V was cut back by 4 bases and J by 4 bases. In nucleotides, the CDR3 is TGTGCCAGCAGCTCGGATACTAACAGGGGAAGCACCGGGGAGCTGTTTTTT. Translation: CASSSDTNRGSTGELFF.

The chain recombines TRBV19 with TRBJ2-1, with D possibly being TRBD1 (6 bases). CDR3 length equals 15 residues. V was trimmed by 0 bases and J by 10 bases, leaving 16 bases between them. The germline V gene encodes CDR1 LNHDA and CDR2 SQIVND (reference sequence). CDR3 protein: CASSIDQRGRGEQFF. The CDR3 nucleotides are TGTGCCAGTAGTATAGATCAAAGGGGGAGAGGGGAGCAGTTCTTC.